This T cell receptor (beta chain) was recorded in a study of blood T cell repertoires in COVID-19. Per the authors' pipeline: Amplification with reference gene primers provided the estimates of nucleated cell counts. Generated by immunoSEQ multiplex PCR, the TCRdb table keeps only in-frame clones and is missing some. V, J and clone size derive from that table, while D and trimming were established from the DNA sequence. The sample lists under 200,000 clones, about 80% seen once, with about 7% in the top ten. V was cut by 4 bases and J by 6 bases, with 7 bases left in between. CDR1 is MGHRA, CDR2 YSYEKL, per germline. The CDR3 extends over 11 amino acids.

J is TRBJ2-7 and V is TRBV4-1; D remains unclear. The sequence was obtained from a man aged 55 to 69 with acute or convalescent COVID-19. Material: peripheral blood. CDR3 protein: CASSRESEQYF. CDR3 nucleotides: TGCGCCAGCAGCCGCGAATCCGAGCAGTACTTC.